This record looks at one T cell receptor (beta chain) sequence and its context. One end of the junction is discordant with germline, which a read error may explain. The data are from a study of sequential checkpoint blockade in melanoma. Treatment: randomized to nivolumab then ipilimumab (arm A) or the reverse (arm B). This table comes from immunoSEQ multiplex PCR, and its TCRdb copy is limited to in-frame clones, with some not included. This table holds 10,000 to 11,000 clones, 76% found once. The CDR3 is made up of 17 amino acids. The germline CDR1 and CDR2 sequences are SQVTM and ANQGSEA. The V call is TRBV29-1, the J call TRBJ2-7, with D maybe TRBD2 (7 bases). The receptor's source is a human donor with melanoma. The sequencing used CD8+ T cells sorted from blood (inferred from file names), collected from a patient given nivolumab and ipilimumab in sequence. The CDR3 sequence is CSAEIFGGQEGSAEQYF. The CDR3 DNA sequence: TGCAGCGCTGAAATTTTCGGGGGGCAGGAAGGGTCGGCCGAGCAGTACTTC.